One T cell receptor (beta chain) is described in this entry. Amplification yielded TCR beta CDR3 regions, with RNA transcripts as the source. The study used the HTBI primer set for a first-round RT-PCR of the TCR CDR3. TCRdb analysed the multiplex PCR reads with MiXCR anew, one entry per CDR3 protein. The sample includes hundreds of thousands of distinct CDR3 sequences, approximately 15% seen only once; the top ten take roughly 10%. This specimen comes from a study of T cells in Graves' hyperthyroidism and ophthalmopathy. Trimming stripped 1 base from V and 6 bases from J, with 7 bases between. Germline lookup yields CDR1 SGHTA and CDR2 FQGTGA. This CDR3 has 13 amino acids.

This sequence was found in a woman between 18 and 29 years old with Graves' hyperthyroidism. The sequencing input was blood. The V and J genes are TRBV7-3 and TRBJ2-1; D gene uncertain. The CDR3 sequence is CASSLRPTNEQFF. The CDR3 DNA sequence: TGTGCCAGCAGCTTAAGGCCTACCAATGAGCAGTTCTTC.